These 26 T cell receptor beta chains originate from one sample sequenced in a study of identical twins. One entry per CDR3 protein results from TCRdb running MiXCR on the 5' RACE reads. Here the sample spans 1.5 million to 2 million distinct CDR3 sequences, under 35% being singletons. Sequences were obtained from cord blood. These receptors were collected from a newborn girl in good health.

In the case of this clonotype: One end of the junction is discordant with germline, which a read error may explain. V is TRBV5-1 and J is TRBJ2-3, with 9 bases fitting TRBD2. CDR1 is SGHRS and CDR2 is YFSETQ in the germline V gene. The CDR3 totals 18 residues. The CDR3 DNA is TGCGCCAGCAGCTCCGGGACTAGCTTGTCGAGGGGCACAGGTACGCAGTATTTT. The encoded protein is CASSSGTSLSRGTGTQYF. The variable domain in full, completed from reference TRBV5-1 and TRBJ2-3, reads KAGVTQTPRYLIKTRGQQVTLSCSPISGHRSVSWYQQTPGQGLQFLFEYFSETQRNKGNFPGRFSGRQFSNSRSEMNVSTLELGDSALYLCASSSGTSLSRGTGTQYFGPGTRLTVL.

The CDR3: CSARDGGGAAGELFF. CDR3 nucleotides: TGCAGTGCTAGAGATGGCGGGGGGGCCGCCGGGGAGCTGTTTTTT. The chain joins TRBV20-1 to TRBJ2-2, with 9 bases that match TRBD2. The germline CDR1 and CDR2 sequences are DFQATT and SNEGSKA (reference sequence). The CDR3 runs to 15 residues. With V trimmed by 0 bases and J by 6 bases, 5 bases remained unmatched.

Only a few counts were recorded for this clonotype. This chain links TRBV20-1 with TRBJ2-7; TRBD2 agrees at 7 bases. V gave up 6 bases and J gave up 4 bases; unmatched junction bases: 6. The CDR3 has 12 amino acids. CDR1 and CDR2 (germline): DFQATT, SNEGSKA (reference sequence). The CDR3 protein is CSARRLAYEQYF. Written as DNA, the CDR3 is TGCAGTGCGAGAAGACTAGCTTACGAGCAGTACTTC.

This clonotype occurred a few times. The J gene is TRBJ2-1, the V gene TRBV20-1; perhaps TRBD2 as D (5 bases). The CDR3 is 14 amino acids. V lost 3 bases and J 2 bases, leaving 11 bases between the germline ends. Germline-derived CDR1 and CDR2 are DFQATT and SNEGSKA (reference sequence). The CDR3: CSASPSTTYNEQFF. The CDR3 DNA reads as TGCAGTGCTAGCCCTAGCACCACCTACAATGAGCAGTTCTTC.

This clonotype turned up a few times. This chain links TRBV6-2 or TRBV6-3 with TRBJ2-3; a possible D gene is TRBD1 (6 bases). There are 15 residues in the CDR3. Trimming took off 6 bases at V and 5 bases at J, with 18 bases between the two ends. CDR1 is MNHEY, CDR2 SVGEGT, per germline. The DNA for the CDR3 is TGTGCCAGCAGAAAATCAGGGGCCCTGGAAGATACGCAGTATTTT. Amino acids: CASRKSGALEDTQYF.

This chain connects TRBV5-1 to TRBJ2-5; either TRBD1 or TRBD2 may fit D (6 bases each). The CDR3 runs to 19 residues. CDR1 and CDR2 from the germline V gene are SGHRS and YFSETQ. Trimming cost V 0 bases and J 0 bases, with 21 bases left between them. The CDR3 is CASSLAGGAQSSYQETQYF. The DNA for the CDR3 is TGCGCCAGCAGCTTGGCCGGGGGCGCCCAGTCATCGTACCAAGAGACCCAGTACTTC.

CDR3 sequence reads: CASMSGVGEPQYF. The CDR3 DNA follows: TGTGCCAGCATGAGCGGGGTAGGGGAGCCCCAGTACTTC. This chain connects TRBV2 to TRBJ2-7; TRBD2 agrees at 7 bases. The CDR3 is 13 residues long. V lost 7 bases and J lost 10; bases outside the gene matches: 13. Germline assignment: CDR1 SNHLY and CDR2 FYNNEI.

The chain has TRBV20-1 and TRBJ1-4; a weak D match, TRBD1 (6 bases). The CDR3 length is 12 residues. Trimming left V 4 bases short and J 8 bases short, with 11 bases between. Germline CDR1 DFQATT, CDR2 SNEGSKA (reference sequence). CDR3 sequence: CSATRGGEKLFF. As DNA, the CDR3 is TGCAGTGCTACCAGGGGAGGGGAAAAACTGTTTTTT.

This clonotype was recorded once. The rearrangement links TRBV21-1 to TRBJ2-3; the table names TRBD2, a call not compared with the DNA. TRBV21-1 is a pseudogene. The length of the CDR3 is 19 residues. CDR3 sequence: CASSGNSNPPPGGEDTQYF. The CDR3, as DNA: TGTGCCAGCAGCGGAAACTCCAACCCGCCACCGGGAGGGGAAGATACGCAGTATTTT.

This clonotype was recorded many times. The chain links TRBV29-1 to TRBJ2-3; TRBD2 agrees at 8 bases. Germline V lookup: CDR1 SQVTM, CDR2 ANQGSEA. The CDR3 length is 13 residues. After removal of 5 bases from V and 3 bases from J, the junction contained 4 bases not matched to a gene. The CDR3 DNA reads as TGCAGCGTTCAGCGGGGGTATACAGATACGCAGTATTTT. This sequence encodes CSVQRGYTDTQYF.

The rearrangement uses TRBV3-1 and TRBJ2-5; 7 bases are shared with TRBD2. Germline lookup yields CDR1 LGHDT and CDR2 YNNKEL (reference sequence). The CDR3 runs to 14 residues. J was trimmed by 11 bases and V by 0 bases; bases with no gene match: 9. CDR3 loop: CASSQERGYNEQYF. The CDR3 DNA is TGTGCCAGCAGCCAAGAGCGGGGGTACAATGAGCAGTACTTC.

As concerns this clonotype: The germline gene is not matched at one end of the junction; a read error may be the cause. The rearrangement uses TRBV9 and TRBJ1-2; 9 bases are shared with TRBD1. Germline V lookup: CDR1 SGDLS, CDR2 YYNGEE. This CDR3 region has 16 residues. CDR3 coding DNA: TGTGCCAGCAGCGTATCCAGGACAGGGGTAAACTATGGCCACACCTTC. Amino acids: CASSVSRTGVNYGHTF.

V gene TRBV7-2 combines with J gene TRBJ1-1; possible D gene TRBD1, 5 bases. V dropped 2 bases and J dropped 2 bases, with 9 bases sitting between them. The CDR3 has 14 residues. CDR1 and CDR2 (germline): SGHTA, FQGNSA. CDR3 in amino acids: CASSLIRENTEAFF. The DNA of the CDR3 is TGTGCCAGCAGCTTAATCAGGGAAAACACTGAAGCTTTCTTT.

The gene calls are TRBV11-2 and TRBJ1-2; TRBD1 matches 7 bases. The CDR3 extends over 17 amino acids. Germline-derived CDR1 and CDR2 are SGHAT and FQNNGV. J was trimmed by 8 bases and V by 4 bases; bases with no gene match: 19. Written as DNA, the CDR3 is TGTGCCAGCAGCTCAGTCCGGGGGGAGGGGGCCTGGATCGGCTACACCTTC. Protein sequence: CASSSVRGEGAWIGYTF.

V usage is TRBV9 and J usage is TRBJ2-1, with D unclear. The CDR3 is 13 residues long. The V and J ends lost 0 bases and 4 bases respectively, with 5 bases between them. Germline-derived CDR1 and CDR2 are SGDLS and YYNGEE. In DNA, the CDR3 is TGTGCCAGCAGCGTAGCTCCATACAATGAGCAGTTCTTC. This codes for CASSVAPYNEQFF.

This clonotype was counted between two and nine times. The chain has TRBV28 and TRBJ2-1; D is possibly TRBD2 (6 bases). This CDR3 has 15 amino acids. The V end lost 4 bases, the J end lost 7 bases, and 17 bases lay between the germline ends. The V gene's germline CDR1 is MDHEN and CDR2 SYDVKM. The CDR3 DNA follows: TGTGCCAGCAGTTCTGGCGGGATCATGAGAAATGAGCAGTTCTTC. This codes for CASSSGGIMRNEQFF.

The chain is built from TRBV7-8 and TRBJ2-1; D might be TRBD2 (5 bases). The CDR3 loop spans 14 amino acids. Germline CDR1 SGHVS, CDR2 FQNEAQ. The V end was cut by 2 bases, the J end by 5 bases, with 10 bases between. In nucleotides, the CDR3 is TGTGCCAGCAGCTTACTTAGCGCAGACAATGAGCAGTTCTTC. This translates into CASSLLSADNEQFF.

The rearrangement uses TRBV7-2 and TRBJ1-1, with D uncertain. V was trimmed by 2 bases and J by 2 bases, leaving 12 bases between them. This CDR3 spans 15 amino acids. Germline V CDR1 and CDR2: SGHTA, FQGNSA. CDR3: CASSLQSQVNTEAFF. CDR3 bases: TGTGCCAGCAGCTTACAATCGCAGGTTAACACTGAAGCTTTCTTT.

This chain uses TRBV4-1 with TRBJ2-3; D gene unclear. CDR3 size: 14 residues. The V gene's germline CDR1 is MGHRA and CDR2 YSYEKL. V lost 1 base to trimming and J lost 0 bases, with 5 bases between them. The CDR3 DNA reads TGCGCCAGCAGCCAAGGGTACAGCACAGATACGCAGTATTTT. This translates into CASSQGYSTDTQYF.

The chain couples TRBV14 to TRBJ2-7, with 8 bases identical to TRBD2. CDR3 size: 17 residues. The V gene's germline CDR1 is SGHDN and CDR2 FVKESK. V lost 2 bases, J lost 2 bases, and 11 bases stayed unmatched. The CDR3 DNA sequence: TGTGCCAGCAGCCAATCCTTCATGGGACTAGATGCCTACGAGCAGTACTTC. It codes for CASSQSFMGLDAYEQYF.

The chain recombines TRBV4-2 with TRBJ2-6; 9 nucleotides align to TRBD2. CDR1 is LGHNA, CDR2 YNFKEQ, per germline. The CDR3 runs to 18 residues. Trimming at V came to 0 bases and at J to 0 bases, leaving 3 bases not matched to a gene. CDR3 residues: CASSQETSGGSGANVLTF. CDR3 in DNA: TGTGCCAGCAGCCAAGAGACTAGCGGAGGCTCTGGGGCCAACGTCCTGACTTTC.

This chain uses TRBV7-9 with TRBJ1-2; TRBD1 agrees at 10 bases. Germline V gene data show CDR1 as SEHNR and CDR2 as FQNEAQ (reference sequence). The CDR3 is 15 residues long. The ends lost 4 bases at V and 4 bases at J; junction bases unmatched: 6. The CDR3 coding sequence is TGTGCCAGCAGCTACCGGGACAGGGGAAGCTATGGCTACACCTTC. Its translation is CASSYRDRGSYGYTF. Together with reference TRBV7-9 and TRBJ1-2, the CDR3 gives the full variable domain: DTGVSQNPRHKITKRGQNVTFRCDPISEHNRLYWYRQTLGQGPEFLTYFQNEAQLEKSRLLSDRFSAERPKGSFSTLEIQRTEQGDSAMYLCASSYRDRGSYGYTFGSGTRLTVV.

The V and J genes are TRBV10-3 and TRBJ2-7; D is undetermined. Per germline, CDR1 ENHRY and CDR2 SYGVKD. CDR3 length: 14 residues. Trimming left V 0 bases short and J 1 base short, with 7 bases between. The CDR3 region has the DNA TGTGCCATCAGTGAGTCGGTATCTTCCTACGAGCAGTACTTC. Protein: CAISESVSSYEQYF.

The sample holds many counts of this clonotype. The chain recombines TRBV11-2 with TRBJ2-3, with D hard to call. There are 13 residues in the CDR3. V lost 4 bases to trimming and J lost 1 base, with 6 bases between them. Per germline, CDR1 SGHAT and CDR2 FQNNGV. CDR3 DNA sequence: TGTGCCAGCAGCTCCACACGCACAGATACGCAGTATTTT. Translating it yields CASSSTRTDTQYF.

In its sample, this clonotype was seen a few times. The chain has TRBV7-2 and TRBJ2-7, with D perhaps matching TRBD2 (5 bases). This CDR3 spans 15 amino acids. The ends were cut back, 1 base at V and 0 bases at J, with 10 bases in the middle. Germline CDR1 and CDR2: SGHTA and FQGNSA. The CDR3 protein is CASSLESSRSYEQYF. CDR3 in DNA: TGTGCCAGCAGCTTAGAGTCTAGCCGCTCCTACGAGCAGTACTTC. Complete variable domain (other parts from reference TRBV7-2 and TRBJ2-7): GAGVSQSPSNKVTEKGKDVELRCDPISGHTALYWYRQSLGQGLEFLIYFQGNSAPDKSGLPSDRFSAERTGGSVSTLTIQRTQQEDSAVYLCASSLESSRSYEQYFGPGTRLTVT.

The chain employs TRBV6-1 and TRBJ1-1; D remains ambiguous. The V gene lost 6 bases and the J gene lost 6 bases, with 14 bases spanning the gap. CDR1 and CDR2 from the germline V gene are MNHNS and SASEGT. The CDR3 loop spans 13 amino acids. The CDR3 DNA sequence: TGTGCCAGCAGCCCGGTCAAACATGCTGAAGCTTTCTTT. Translating gives CASSPVKHAEAFF.